Presented here are 26 T cell receptor beta chains from one specimen sequenced in a study of blood T cell repertoires in COVID-19. Sequencing was performed with immunoSEQ multiplex PCR; in TCRdb, only in-frame clones are kept and a portion is missing. The table has roughly 30,000 clones, around 90% seen once; the top ten hold over 8.5%. The source material was peripheral blood. Source of these receptors: a human donor in a cohort sampled during active COVID-19.

This clone was seen a handful of times. The rearrangement uses TRBV6-2 or TRBV6-3 and TRBJ1-3, with D possibly matching TRBD1 (5 bases). The V gene lost 6 bases and the J gene lost 2 bases, with 11 bases spanning the gap. The CDR3 is 14 residues long. The germline CDR1 and CDR2 sequences are MNHEY and SVGEGT. The CDR3: CASSARGTGNTIYF. CDR3 nucleotides: TGTGCCAGCAGCGCCCGGGGGACTGGAAACACCATATATTTT.

The chain recombines TRBV10-2 with TRBJ2-2; TRBD1 agrees at 9 bases. V lost 4 bases to trimming and J lost 0 bases; unmatched junction nucleotides: 9. The CDR3 has 18 amino acids. Germline CDR1 reads WSHSY; CDR2 reads SAAADI. DNA for the CDR3: TGCGCCAGCAGTGGGGAGGACAGGGGACTCCCGAACACCGGGGAGCTGTTTTTT. Its translation is CASSGEDRGLPNTGELFF.

This rearrangement joins TRBV7-2 to TRBJ2-3; possibly TRBD1 for D (6 bases). Germline assignment: CDR1 SGHTA and CDR2 FQGNSA. The V and J ends lost 5 bases and 3 bases respectively, with 15 bases between them. The CDR3 sequence is 15 residues long. The CDR3 here is CASSLQGMGTDTQYF. The DNA for the CDR3 is TGTGCCAGCAGCCTACAGGGTATGGGGACAGATACGCAGTATTTT.

CDR3 DNA sequence: TGTGCCAGCAGCTTCTTCGGACTAGCGGGAGATAACAATGAGCAGTTCTTC. Amino acids: CASSFFGLAGDNNEQFF. The chain couples TRBV5-4 to TRBJ2-1, with TRBD2 identical over 13 bases. There are 17 residues in the CDR3. CDR1 is SGHNT, CDR2 YYREEE, per germline (reference sequence). V shed 2 bases and J 5 bases; nucleotides not matched to a gene: 7.

This chain connects TRBV7-2 to TRBJ2-3, with D uncertain. The CDR3 has 13 amino acids. Per germline, CDR1 SGHTA and CDR2 FQGNSA. With 5 bases removed from V and 4 bases from J, the gap between germline ends came to 10 bases. The CDR3 region has the DNA TGTGCCAGCAGCGATAGAACCGCAGATACGCAGTATTTT. Translated: CASSDRTADTQYF.

This chain joins TRBV2 and TRBJ1-2; 7 nucleotides match TRBD1. Germline trimming cut 4 bases from V and 4 bases from J; bases unmatched to any gene: 0. The CDR3 spans 12 residues. Per the germline V gene, CDR1 is SNHLY and CDR2 is FYNNEI. CDR3 loop: CASSGDSYGYTF. The CDR3 DNA reads TGTGCCAGCAGTGGGGACAGCTATGGCTACACCTTC.

The chain couples TRBV19 to TRBJ2-1; 8 nucleotides match TRBD2. CDR3 size: 16 residues. The V segment lost 2 bases and the J segment 0 bases; nucleotides outside the gene matches: 3. The germline V gene encodes CDR1 LNHDA and CDR2 SQIVND (reference sequence). This chain's CDR3 is CASSIRSGSSYNEQFF. The CDR3, as DNA: TGTGCCAGTAGTATACGGAGCGGGAGCTCCTACAATGAGCAGTTCTTC. The whole variable domain, filled in from reference TRBV19 and TRBJ2-1, reads DGGITQSPKYLFRKEGQNVTLSCEQNLNHDAMYWYRQDPGQGLRLIYYSQIVNDFQKGDIAEGYSVSREKKESFPLTVTSAQKNPTAFYLCASSIRSGSSYNEQFFGPGTRLTVL.

The gene calls are TRBV15 and TRBJ2-7, with TRBD2 as a possible D gene (7 bases). Germline loops: CDR1 LNHNV, CDR2 YYDKDF (reference sequence). V lost 0 bases and J lost 2, with 23 bases in between. The CDR3 has 19 residues. The CDR3 loop is CATSRDQGFGGEAAYEQYF. CDR3 DNA sequence: TGTGCCACCAGCAGAGACCAGGGGTTTGGGGGGGAGGCCGCCTACGAGCAGTACTTC.

The J gene is TRBJ2-2, the V gene TRBV6-5, with 8 bases lining up with TRBD2. The CDR3 loop spans 14 amino acids. V trimming: 4 bases; J trimming: 7 bases; junction bases outside the gene matches: 5. In germline, CDR1 is MNHEY, CDR2 SVGAGI. The CDR3 DNA is TGTGCCAGCAGTTCTACGGGGGGGGGCGGGGAGCTGTTTTTT. Translated, it gives CASSSTGGGGELFF.

The chain joins TRBV11-2 to TRBJ2-7; possibly TRBD2 for D (6 bases). The V gene lost 3 bases and the J gene lost 5 bases, with 8 bases spanning the gap. CDR1 is SGHAT, CDR2 FQNNGV, per germline. This CDR3 is built from 12 residues. The CDR3 coding sequence is TGTGCCAGCAGCTTCGGAGGGAACGAGCAGTACTTC. Its protein is CASSFGGNEQYF.

V usage is TRBV6-1 and J usage is TRBJ2-7, with 12 positions matching TRBD1. The ends lost 5 bases at V and 4 bases at J; junction bases unmatched: 12. CDR1 MNHNS and CDR2 SASEGT come from the germline V gene. This CDR3 has 17 residues. The CDR3 here is CASSKVTGTGGSYEQYF. In DNA, the CDR3 is TGTGCCAGCAGTAAAGTAACCGGGACAGGGGGCTCGTACGAGCAGTACTTC.

The gene calls are TRBV6-5 and TRBJ1-4, with D maybe TRBD1 (5 bases). Germline V gene lookup returns CDR1 MNHEY and CDR2 SVGAGI. The CDR3 runs to 15 residues. V gave up 4 bases and J gave up 0 bases, with 9 bases separating them. CDR3 sequence (DNA): TGTGCCAGCAGTTTCGAAGGGGCAACTAATGAAAAACTGTTTTTT. Protein: CASSFEGATNEKLFF.

V is TRBV19 and J is TRBJ2-2; D is perhaps TRBD2 (6 bases). Trimming left V 6 bases short and J 6 bases short, with 17 bases between. The CDR3 contains 15 residues. The V gene's germline CDR1 is LNHDA and CDR2 SQIVND (reference sequence). The CDR3 reads CASRRDSPGPGELFF. The CDR3 coding sequence is TGTGCCAGTAGGCGGGACTCCCCGGGACCCGGGGAGCTGTTTTTT. Full variable domain (missing parts from reference TRBV19 and TRBJ2-2): DGGITQSPKYLFRKEGQNVTLSCEQNLNHDAMYWYRQDPGQGLRLIYYSQIVNDFQKGDIAEGYSVSREKKESFPLTVTSAQKNPTAFYLCASRRDSPGPGELFFGEGSRLTVL.

The genes are TRBV19 and TRBJ1-2; D might be TRBD1 (5 bases). Trimming removed 5 bases at V and 4 bases at J, with 11 bases between. The CDR3 has 13 residues. Germline loops: CDR1 LNHDA, CDR2 SQIVND (reference sequence). CDR3 nucleotides: TGTGCCAGTAGTCCAGGCAGGGCCTATGGCTACACCTTC. It is translated as CASSPGRAYGYTF. The entire variable domain, with the rest obtained from reference TRBV19 and TRBJ1-2, is as follows: DGGITQSPKYLFRKEGQNVTLSCEQNLNHDAMYWYRQDPGQGLRLIYYSQIVNDFQKGDIAEGYSVSREKKESFPLTVTSAQKNPTAFYLCASSPGRAYGYTFGSGTRLTVV.

V is TRBV19 and J is TRBJ2-1; D is possibly TRBD2 (6 bases). The CDR3 is made up of 15 amino acids. Per germline, CDR1 LNHDA and CDR2 SQIVND (reference sequence). V gave up 3 bases and J gave up 0 bases, with 9 bases separating them. The CDR3 nucleotides are TGTGCCAGTAGTATCCCCGGGAGCTCCTACAATGAGCAGTTCTTC. Translation gives CASSIPGSSYNEQFF. The full variable domain, in which reference TRBV19 and TRBJ2-1 provide the parts outside the CDR3, is DGGITQSPKYLFRKEGQNVTLSCEQNLNHDAMYWYRQDPGQGLRLIYYSQIVNDFQKGDIAEGYSVSREKKESFPLTVTSAQKNPTAFYLCASSIPGSSYNEQFFGPGTRLTVL.

The chain combines TRBV6-2 or TRBV6-3 with TRBJ2-6, with 8 bases fitting TRBD1. Trimming at V came to 0 bases and at J to 1 base, leaving 8 bases not matched to a gene. The length of the CDR3 is 19 residues. Per germline, CDR1 MNHEY and CDR2 SVGEGT. The CDR3 sequence is CASSYSGQAFSSGANVLTF. The CDR3 DNA follows: TGTGCCAGCAGTTACTCGGGACAGGCTTTTTCGTCTGGGGCCAACGTCCTGACTTTC.

The chain couples TRBV5-1 to TRBJ2-2; the match to TRBD1 covers 11 bases. V gave up 0 bases and J gave up 4 bases; unmatched junction bases: 2. The V gene's germline CDR1 is SGHRS and CDR2 YFSETQ. There are 16 residues in the CDR3. DNA of the CDR3: TGCGCCAGCAGCTTGGCGGACAGGGGGCTCACCGGGGAGCTGTTTTTT. It specifies CASSLADRGLTGELFF.

The chain links TRBV15 to TRBJ2-2; the D gene is possibly TRBD2 (6 bases). Germline V gene data show CDR1 as LNHNV and CDR2 as YYDKDF (reference sequence). The CDR3 runs 17 residues. Trimming stripped 2 bases from V and 2 bases from J, with 15 bases between. The chain's CDR3 is CATSRIGGMSNTGELFF. CDR3 coding DNA: TGTGCCACCAGCAGAATAGGCGGGATGAGTAACACCGGGGAGCTGTTTTTT. The full variable domain, in which reference TRBV15 and TRBJ2-2 provide the parts outside the CDR3, is DAMVIQNPRYQVTQFGKPVTLSCSQTLNHNVMYWYQQKSSQAPKLLFHYYDKDFNNEADTPDNFQSRRPNTSFCFLDIRSPGLGDTAMYLCATSRIGGMSNTGELFFGEGSRLTVL.

The gene calls are TRBV11-2 and TRBJ2-1, with 14 bases matching TRBD2. The CDR3 sequence is 17 residues long. The junction had 7 bases not matched to a gene; V was cut back by 3 bases and J by 6 bases. Germline CDR1 SGHAT, CDR2 FQNNGV. The CDR3 DNA follows: TGTGCCAGCAGCTTCCTTAGGACTAGCGGGGGGATCAATGAGCAGTTCTTC. Protein product: CASSFLRTSGGINEQFF. The variable domain in full, completed from reference TRBV11-2 and TRBJ2-1, reads EAGVAQSPRYKIIEKRQSVAFWCNPISGHATLYWYQQILGQGPKLLIQFQNNGVVDDSQLPKDRFSAERLKGVDSTLKIQPAKLEDSAVYLCASSFLRTSGGINEQFFGPGTRLTVL.

Here the CDR3 DNA reads TGTGCCAGCAGTTCGTCCCCCCAACTAGCGGGAGTTGGAGATACGCAGTATTTT. As protein: CASSSSPQLAGVGDTQYF. The chain has TRBV27 and TRBJ2-3; 11 positions agree with TRBD2. The J segment lost 5 bases and the V segment lost 4 bases, leaving 14 bases of the junction unmatched. Per germline, CDR1 MNHEY and CDR2 SMNVEV (reference sequence). This CDR3 has 18 amino acids.

This clone was seen just once. The rearrangement uses TRBV6-5 and TRBJ2-7, with D tentatively TRBD1 (5 bases). The V and J ends lost 7 bases and 5 bases respectively, with 12 bases between them. The CDR3 runs to 12 residues. The germline gives CDR1 MNHEY, CDR2 SVGAGI. For the CDR3, the DNA is TGTGCCAGCACTCCAGGGTCCCACGAGCAGTACTTC. Residues: CASTPGSHEQYF.

The chain employs TRBV7-3 and TRBJ1-2, with 10 bases aligning to TRBD1. Germline V gene sequence: CDR1 SGHTA, CDR2 FQGTGA. This CDR3 contains 13 residues. J gave up 8 bases and V 5 bases, and 5 bases lay outside the gene matches. In DNA form, the CDR3 reads TGTGCCAGCAGCGCCGGGACAGGGGACGGCTACACCTTC. The encoded protein is CASSAGTGDGYTF.

The rearrangement uses TRBV6-5 and TRBJ1-1, with D possibly matching TRBD1 (5 bases). CDR3 size: 14 residues. Trimming left V 7 bases short and J 0 bases short, with 12 bases between. Germline V gene lookup returns CDR1 MNHEY and CDR2 SVGAGI. This CDR3 is CASNPTAMNTEAFF. Here the CDR3 DNA reads TGTGCCAGCAACCCGACAGCCATGAACACTGAAGCTTTCTTT.

This clone appeared a single time. The gene calls are TRBV27 and TRBJ2-7; no definite D call. Germline V gives CDR1 MNHEY, CDR2 SMNVEV (reference sequence). V was trimmed by 1 base and J by 0 bases, leaving 7 bases between them. There are 14 residues in the CDR3. CDR3 residues: CASSLYRFSYEQYF. CDR3 nucleotide sequence: TGTGCCAGCAGTTTATACAGATTCTCCTACGAGCAGTACTTC.

The rearrangement uses TRBV5-6 and TRBJ2-3, with 10 nucleotides matching TRBD2. Germline V lookup: CDR1 SGHDT, CDR2 YYEEEE. Trimming took 4 bases from V and 2 from J; bases not matched to a gene: 1. The CDR3 covers 14 residues. CDR3 residues: CASSLAGDTDTQYF. The CDR3 bases are TGTGCCAGCAGCCTAGCGGGAGACACAGATACGCAGTATTTT.

The chain combines TRBV25-1 with TRBJ1-2; TRBD1 matches 8 bases. The CDR3 runs to 15 residues. With V trimmed by 2 bases and J by 7 bases, 9 bases remained unmatched. Per the germline V gene, CDR1 is MGHDK and CDR2 is SYGVNS. DNA for the CDR3: TGTGCCAGCAGTGAAAAAGCCGGGACAGGTAGTGGCTACACCTTC. It yields the protein CASSEKAGTGSGYTF.